This TCR beta chain was sequenced for a study of blood T cell repertoires in COVID-19. Turning to the study itself: T cells, B-cell-depleted T cells, or PBMCs provided the cDNA or gDNA that served as material.

Losses at the gene ends were 0 bases for V and 1 base for J; bases not matched to a gene: 1. This CDR3 has 15 amino acids. The V gene's germline CDR1 is SGHNT and CDR2 YYREEE (reference sequence). How the authors handled the data: Reference gene primer amplification gave nucleated cell count estimates. Repertoires were generated with immunoSEQ multiplex PCR, while TCRdb's copy carries only in-frame clones and drops some. The V and J calls and clone size were taken over from that table, and D and trimming were inferred from the DNA. Here the sample spans around 300,000 clones, approximately 88% being singletons. On this clone itself: Other nucleotide sequences in the sample specify the same CDR3.

This chain links TRBV5-4 with TRBJ2-7; 10 bases line up with TRBD1. Sequencing used peripheral blood. The clonotype comes from a woman aged 35 to 49 who had recovered from COVID-19. The CDR3 bases are TGTGCCAGCAGCTTGGGGGGACAGGGGTCCTACGAGCAGTACTTC. Its translation is CASSLGGQGSYEQYF.